This record covers a single T cell receptor (beta chain). The target antigen is unknown. This record comes from a study of radiation and T cells in renal cell carcinoma. At the level of the study: Nephrectomy followed 15 Gy stereotactic body radiation by 4 weeks. Study-wide results and limits: From baseline, blood top tumor clonotypes peaked at 2 weeks post-radiation. Without pretreatment biopsies, baseline tumor clonotype presence was undetermined.

Specified time point: baseline pretreatment blood. The treatment is: 15 Gy SBRT to primary tumor, nephrectomy 4 weeks later. Clear cell pathology was present in this patient's renal cell carcinoma. Clones were read by immunoSEQ multiplex PCR, and TCRdb kept only the in-frame ones, dropping some. The table records about 140,000 clones, approximately 87% of them present only once. V was clipped by 1 base and J by 4 bases, with 7 bases between them. In germline, CDR1 is LGHNA, CDR2 YSLEER. This CDR3 region has 13 residues. The receptor's source is a woman between 50 and 59 years old with renal cell carcinoma. The sequenced sample was blood, obtained from a patient whose treatment included radiotherapy and nephrectomy. The rearrangement uses TRBV4-3 and TRBJ1-2; tentative D call: TRBD1 (6 bases). The CDR3 reads CASSQGQVYGYTF. CDR3 sequence (DNA): TGCGCCAGCAGCCAAGGACAGGTCTATGGCTACACCTTC.